These 13 T cell receptor beta chains came from one sample sequenced in a study of cytomegalovirus exposure and HLA in healthy donors. The PCR was carried out with 60 Vbeta primers and 13 Jbeta primers. Sequencing used immunoSEQ multiplex PCR; TCRdb keeps in-frame clones, though not all of them. The table lists 210,000 or so clones, roughly 80% of them singletons. The sequencing input was PBMCs. These receptors originate from a man aged 35 to 55 in good health and CMV-seronegative.

The V gene is TRBV7-9, the J gene TRBJ2-3, with 15 bases matching TRBD2. Germline V gene sequence: CDR1 SEHNR, CDR2 FQNEAQ (reference sequence). Trimming took 5 bases from V and 2 from J; bases not matched to a gene: 8. The CDR3 loop spans 18 amino acids. The CDR3 is CASSQKGTSGRHTDTQYF. Written as DNA, the CDR3 is TGTGCCAGCAGCCAAAAAGGGACTAGCGGGAGGCACACAGATACGCAGTATTTT.

This rearrangement joins TRBV5-1 to TRBJ1-6, with 8 bases aligning to TRBD1. From germline, CDR1 is SGHRS and CDR2 YFSETQ. V lost 3 bases, J lost 10 bases, and 9 bases stayed unmatched. The CDR3 runs 15 residues. CDR3 region: CASSSLTGADSPLHF. DNA for the CDR3: TGCGCCAGCAGCTCGTTGACAGGGGCTGACTCACCCCTCCACTTT.

The V call is TRBV4-2, the J call TRBJ2-7; D is perhaps TRBD2 (5 bases). Germline CDR1 and CDR2: LGHNA and YNFKEQ. This CDR3 is 15 amino acids long. V was cut by 2 bases and J by 1 base, with 12 bases left in between. The CDR3 sequence is CASSQSRARSYEQYF. The CDR3 DNA reads TGTGCCAGCAGCCAATCGAGGGCCCGGTCCTACGAGCAGTACTTC.

The rearrangement uses TRBV5-6 and TRBJ2-7, with unresolved D. This CDR3 contains 10 residues. V was shortened by 2 bases and J by 9 bases, with 6 bases between the two germline ends. The germline V gene encodes CDR1 SGHDT and CDR2 YYEEEE. The CDR3 spells CASSLSGQYF. CDR3 coding DNA: TGTGCCAGCAGCTTATCGGGGCAGTACTTC.

The V gene is TRBV19, the J gene TRBJ2-3; the match to TRBD2 covers 7 bases. The V segment lost 3 bases and the J segment 0 bases; nucleotides outside the gene matches: 12. Germline lookup yields CDR1 LNHDA and CDR2 SQIVND (reference sequence). The length of the CDR3 is 18 residues. CDR3 coding DNA: TGTGCCAGTAGTATGAGCGGGGTGGGGTTAGGAAGCACAGATACGCAGTATTTT. Its protein product is CASSMSGVGLGSTDTQYF.

The J gene is TRBJ2-1, the V gene TRBV14; 9 nucleotides line up with TRBD1. The CDR3 is 16 amino acids. CDR1 is SGHDN and CDR2 is FVKESK in the germline V gene. With 5 bases clipped from V and 8 bases from J, the junction kept 13 bases outside the gene matches. The CDR3 DNA follows: TGTGCCAGCAGCGAGTACAGGGGGCGCGGTAGGGATGAGCAGTTCTTC. Its translation is CASSEYRGRGRDEQFF.

The J gene is TRBJ2-3, the V gene TRBV5-1; D perhaps matches TRBD1 (6 bases). Germline CDR1 and CDR2: SGHRS and YFSETQ. With 4 bases removed from V and 0 bases from J, the gap between germline ends came to 15 bases. The CDR3 covers 16 residues. DNA for the CDR3: TGCGCCAGCAGCCCGTACAATCAGGGGAGCACAGATACGCAGTATTTT. Protein sequence: CASSPYNQGSTDTQYF. The whole variable domain, filled in from reference TRBV5-1 and TRBJ2-3, reads KAGVTQTPRYLIKTRGQQVTLSCSPISGHRSVSWYQQTPGQGLQFLFEYFSETQRNKGNFPGRFSGRQFSNSRSEMNVSTLELGDSALYLCASSPYNQGSTDTQYFGPGTRLTVL.

The chain couples TRBV19 to TRBJ2-7, with D possibly being TRBD1 (6 bases). This CDR3 has 15 amino acids. Looked up from germline, CDR1 is LNHDA and CDR2 is SQIVND (reference sequence). V was pared by 9 bases and J by 2 bases, with 20 bases between. CDR3 sequence: CASRRTDHPTYEQYF. Written as DNA, the CDR3 is TGTGCCAGCCGGCGGACAGACCATCCAACCTACGAGCAGTACTTC.

This clone was detected many times. This sequence joins TRBV18 and TRBJ2-3; D is possibly TRBD1 (5 bases). This CDR3 is 14 amino acids long. V lost 4 bases and J lost 4, with 12 bases in between. Per germline, CDR1 KGHSH and CDR2 LQKENI. The CDR3 reads CASSQGIGADTQYF. CDR3 in DNA: TGTGCCAGCTCACAGGGGATTGGGGCAGATACGCAGTATTTT.

The chain links TRBV5-1 to TRBJ2-1, with TRBD2 identical over 8 bases. The germline gives CDR1 SGHRS, CDR2 YFSETQ. CDR3 length: 15 amino acids. Unmatched junction bases numbered 12, after V lost 7 bases and J lost 6 bases. The CDR3 protein is CASPAGLEAVNEQFF. In DNA, the CDR3 is TGCGCCAGCCCTGCGGGACTAGAAGCGGTCAATGAGCAGTTCTTC.

The chain is built from TRBV5-8 and TRBJ2-6, with 7 bases that match TRBD1. The V gene end was trimmed by 2 bases and the J gene end by 2 bases; junction bases not matched to a gene: 13. CDR1 and CDR2 from the germline V gene are SGHTS and YDEGEE. The CDR3 runs to 19 residues. The CDR3 sequence: CASSFPGQAIMPGANVLTF. As DNA, the CDR3 is TGTGCCAGCAGCTTCCCAGGACAGGCGATCATGCCTGGGGCCAACGTCCTGACTTTC. The whole variable domain, remainder taken from reference TRBV5-8 and TRBJ2-6, is EAGVTQSPTHLIKTRGQQATLRCSPISGHTSVYWYQQALGLGLQFLLWYDEGEERNRGNFPPRFSGRQFPNYSSELNVNALELEDSALYLCASSFPGQAIMPGANVLTFGAGSRLTVL.

The chain employs TRBV2 and TRBJ2-5, with D maybe TRBD1 (6 bases). The CDR3 loop spans 15 amino acids. The germline V and J ends were trimmed by 3 bases and 2 bases, with 13 bases remaining between them. The germline V gene has CDR1 SNHLY and CDR2 FYNNEI. CDR3 nucleotides: TGTGCCAGCAGTGACAGGGGCCCGATACAAGAGACCCAGTACTTC. Translated, it gives CASSDRGPIQETQYF. The full variable domain, its missing parts supplied by reference TRBV2 and TRBJ2-5, is EPEVTQTPSHQVTQMGQEVILRCVPISNHLYFYWYRQILGQKVEFLVSFYNNEISEKSEIFDDQFSVERPDGSNFTLKIRSTKLEDSAMYFCASSDRGPIQETQYFGPGTRLLVL.

This CDR3 is CATSSVDRARAEAFF. The CDR3 DNA follows: TGTGCCACCAGCAGTGTAGACAGGGCCCGGGCTGAAGCTTTCTTT. The V call is TRBV15, the J call TRBJ1-1; TRBD1 matches 7 bases. Per germline, CDR1 LNHNV and CDR2 YYDKDF (reference sequence). Germline trimming cut 3 bases from V and 6 bases from J; bases unmatched to any gene: 10. The CDR3 totals 15 residues.